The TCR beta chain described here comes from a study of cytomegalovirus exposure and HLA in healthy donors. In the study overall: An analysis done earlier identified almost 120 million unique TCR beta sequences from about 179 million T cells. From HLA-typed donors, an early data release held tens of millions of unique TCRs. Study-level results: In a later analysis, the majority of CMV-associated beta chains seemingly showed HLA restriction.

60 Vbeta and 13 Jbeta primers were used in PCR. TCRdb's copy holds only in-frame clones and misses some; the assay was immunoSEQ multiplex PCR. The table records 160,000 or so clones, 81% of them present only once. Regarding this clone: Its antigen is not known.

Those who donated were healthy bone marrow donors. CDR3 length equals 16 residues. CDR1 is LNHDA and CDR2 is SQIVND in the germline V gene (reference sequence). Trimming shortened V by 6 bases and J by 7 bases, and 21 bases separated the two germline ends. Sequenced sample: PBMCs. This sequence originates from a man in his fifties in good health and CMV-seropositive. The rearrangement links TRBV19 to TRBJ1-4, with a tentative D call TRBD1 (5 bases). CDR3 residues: CASSSKQQAGVEKLFF. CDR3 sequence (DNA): TGTGCCAGTAGCTCCAAGCAACAGGCTGGGGTTGAAAAACTGTTTTTT.